This T cell receptor beta chain was observed in a study of radiotherapy plus CTLA-4 blockade in lung cancer. Overall study context: Objective response rate was over 15%; disease control rate, approximately 28%.

Trimming removed 1 base from V and 8 bases from J, with 14 bases in between. This CDR3 region has 15 residues. Germline loops: CDR1 LGHNA, CDR2 YSLEER. Generated by immunoSEQ multiplex PCR, the TCRdb table keeps only in-frame clones and is missing some. The sample yields some 60,000 clones, approximately 79% seen once. V is TRBV4-3 and J is TRBJ1-4, with D hard to call. The receptor comes from a human donor with non-small cell lung cancer who had a complete response to radiotherapy plus ipilimumab. The material sequenced was peripheral blood, taken from a patient treated with radiotherapy plus ipilimumab. CDR3 region: CASSQAQIGGEKLFF. The CDR3, as DNA: TGCGCCAGCAGCCAAGCGCAGATTGGAGGGGAAAAACTGTTTTTT.